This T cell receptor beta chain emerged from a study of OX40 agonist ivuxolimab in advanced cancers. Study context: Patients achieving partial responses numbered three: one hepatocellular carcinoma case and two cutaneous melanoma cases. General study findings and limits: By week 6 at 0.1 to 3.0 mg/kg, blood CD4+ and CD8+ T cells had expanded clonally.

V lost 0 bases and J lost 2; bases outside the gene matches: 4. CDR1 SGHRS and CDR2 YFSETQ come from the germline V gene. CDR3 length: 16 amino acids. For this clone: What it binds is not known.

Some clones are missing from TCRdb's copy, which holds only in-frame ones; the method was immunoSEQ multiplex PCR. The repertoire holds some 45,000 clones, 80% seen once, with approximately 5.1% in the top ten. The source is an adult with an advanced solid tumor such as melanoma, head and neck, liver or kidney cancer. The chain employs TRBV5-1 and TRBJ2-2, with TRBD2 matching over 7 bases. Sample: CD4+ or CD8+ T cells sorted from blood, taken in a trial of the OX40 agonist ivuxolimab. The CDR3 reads CASSLVAGDNTGELFF. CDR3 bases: TGCGCCAGCAGCTTGGTTGCGGGAGATAACACCGGGGAGCTGTTTTTT. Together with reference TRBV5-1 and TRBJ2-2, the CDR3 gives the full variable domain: KAGVTQTPRYLIKTRGQQVTLSCSPISGHRSVSWYQQTPGQGLQFLFEYFSETQRNKGNFPGRFSGRQFSNSRSEMNVSTLELGDSALYLCASSLVAGDNTGELFFGEGSRLTVL.